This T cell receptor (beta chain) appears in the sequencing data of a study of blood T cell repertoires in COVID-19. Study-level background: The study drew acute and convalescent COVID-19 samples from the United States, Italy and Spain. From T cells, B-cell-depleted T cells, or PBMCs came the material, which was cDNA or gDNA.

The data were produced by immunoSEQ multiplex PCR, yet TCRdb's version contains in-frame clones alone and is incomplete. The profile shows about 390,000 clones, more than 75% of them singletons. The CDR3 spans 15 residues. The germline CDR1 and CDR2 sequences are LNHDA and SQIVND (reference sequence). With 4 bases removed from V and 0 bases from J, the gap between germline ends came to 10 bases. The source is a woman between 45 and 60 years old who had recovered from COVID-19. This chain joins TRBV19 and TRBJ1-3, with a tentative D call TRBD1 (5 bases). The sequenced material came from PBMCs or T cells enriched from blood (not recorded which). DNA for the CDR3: TGTGCCAGTAGTACTCAGGGCTACTCTGGAAACACCATATATTTT. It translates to CASSTQGYSGNTIYF.